This is a list of T cell receptor beta chains from one sample in a study of post-analysis software for immune sequencing data. Via MiXCR, TCRdb re-called the PCR reads, giving one row per CDR3 protein. This repertoire shows hundreds of thousands of distinct CDR3 sequences, 59% found once; its top ten account for about 11%. Material: blood. Receptor source: a girl aged 2 to 9 with multiple sclerosis. The CDR3 runs from the conserved cysteine through the conserved F or W. D genes are given only for firm matches. Some rows have no size entry. The others give once, few or many, or a class for an expanded clone.

V gene: TRBV7-2; J gene: TRBJ2-1; clone size: NA; D gene: NA; CDR3 DNA: TGTGCCAGCAGCGTGAGAAACAATGAGCAGTTCTTC; CDR3 protein: CASSVRNNEQFF
V gene: TRBV12-3/TRBV12-4; J gene: TRBJ2-1; clone size: NA; D gene: NA; CDR3 DNA: TGTGCCAGCAGCGAAGATTGGGGTGAGCAGTTCTTC; CDR3 protein: CASSEDWGEQFF
V gene: TRBV5-1; J gene: TRBJ2-7; clone size: few; D gene: TRBD1; CDR3 DNA: TGCGCCAGCAGCACGGGACAGAGTTCCTCCTACGAGCAGTACTTC; CDR3 protein: CASSTGQSSSYEQYF
V gene: TRBV6-2/TRBV6-3; J gene: TRBJ2-5; clone size: few; D gene: NA; CDR3 DNA: TGTGCCAGCAACCTGGACCGTGGAGAGACCCAGTACTTC; CDR3 protein: CASNLDRGETQYF
V gene: TRBV7-2; J gene: TRBJ2-2; clone size: few; D gene: TRBD2; CDR3 DNA: TGTGCCAGCAGCTTCAGAATTGGGCTAGCGGGCACCGGGGAGCTGTTTTTT; CDR3 protein: CASSFRIGLAGTGELFF
V gene: TRBV7-9; J gene: TRBJ2-1; clone size: NA; D gene: NA; CDR3 DNA: TGTGCCAGCAGCTTCATGGATGAGCAGTTCTTC; CDR3 protein: CASSFMDEQFF
V gene: TRBV9; J gene: TRBJ2-4; clone size: few; D gene: NA; CDR3 DNA: TGTGCCAGCAGTGCCACAGACTCGGGGGCAAACATTCAGTACTTC; CDR3 protein: CASSATDSGANIQYF
V gene: TRBV7-3; J gene: TRBJ2-1; clone size: many; D gene: TRBD1; CDR3 DNA: TGTGCCAGCAGCTTAGGGCAGGGGGAGTACAATGAGCAGTTCTTC; CDR3 protein: CASSLGQGEYNEQFF
V gene: TRBV2; J gene: TRBJ2-1; clone size: NA; D gene: TRBD1; CDR3 DNA: TGTGCCAGCAGTGGGACAGGGGCTTACAATGAGCAGTTCTTC; CDR3 protein: CASSGTGAYNEQFF
V gene: TRBV7-8; J gene: TRBJ2-3; clone size: NA; D gene: NA; CDR3 DNA: TGTGCCAGCAGCTTAAGGTTGAGGGATTGGACAGATACGCAGTATTTT; CDR3 protein: CASSLRLRDWTDTQYF
V gene: TRBV10-3; J gene: TRBJ2-1; clone size: NA; D gene: NA; CDR3 DNA: TGTGCCATCAGTGAGGGACACTCCGATTCTCAGTTCTTC; CDR3 protein: CAISEGHSDSQFF
V gene: TRBV20-1; J gene: TRBJ1-4; clone size: few; D gene: TRBD1; CDR3 DNA: TGCAGTGCTATTGGGACAGTGCATGAAAAACTGTTTTTT; CDR3 protein: CSAIGTVHEKLFF
V gene: TRBV28; J gene: TRBJ2-1; clone size: NA; D gene: NA; CDR3 DNA: TGTGCCAGCAACACCAACAGGGTTCAGTTCTTC; CDR3 protein: CASNTNRVQFF
V gene: TRBV5-1; J gene: TRBJ1-1; clone size: NA; D gene: NA; CDR3 DNA: TGCGCCAGCAGCTTCGCAGGGCCGATGAACACTGAAGCTTTCTTT; CDR3 protein: CASSFAGPMNTEAFF
V gene: TRBV9; J gene: TRBJ2-3; clone size: few; D gene: NA; CDR3 DNA: TGTGCCAGCAGCGAGCCCCAGGGGTCCAATACGCAGTATTTT; CDR3 protein: CASSEPQGSNTQYF
V gene: TRBV7-2; J gene: TRBJ1-2; clone size: NA; D gene: NA; CDR3 DNA: TGTGCCAGCAGTCTCCGGACAGTCTATGGCTACACCTTC; CDR3 protein: CASSLRTVYGYTF
V gene: TRBV20-1; J gene: TRBJ2-7; clone size: NA; D gene: TRBD2; CDR3 DNA: TGCAGTGCTAGCACACGTGCGACTAGCGGGGACTACAATGAGCAGTACTTC; CDR3 protein: CSASTRATSGDYNEQYF
V gene: TRBV20-1; J gene: TRBJ2-5; clone size: few; D gene: NA; CDR3 DNA: TGCAGTGCTAGGGGCAAGCGCCTCCAAGAGACCCAGTACTTC; CDR3 protein: CSARGKRLQETQYF
V gene: TRBV29-1; J gene: TRBJ2-5; clone size: NA; D gene: NA; CDR3 DNA: TGCAGCGTAGCCCGGGACAAGGAGACCCAGTACTTC; CDR3 protein: CSVARDKETQYF
V gene: TRBV11-2; J gene: TRBJ1-4; clone size: NA; D gene: NA; CDR3 DNA: TGTGCCAGCAGCCCGGACAGCCTTTATGAAAAACTGTTTTTT; CDR3 protein: CASSPDSLYEKLFF
V gene: TRBV6-6; J gene: TRBJ1-4; clone size: few; D gene: TRBD1; CDR3 DNA: TGTGCCAGCAGCAGACAGGGTATAGGTGAAAAACTGTTTTTT; CDR3 protein: CASSRQGIGEKLFF
V gene: TRBV7-2; J gene: TRBJ1-2; clone size: NA; D gene: NA; CDR3 DNA: TGTGCCAGCAGCTTAGACGGAGGCAGGGGCCACTATGGCTACACCTTC; CDR3 protein: CASSLDGGRGHYGYTF
V gene: TRBV20-1; J gene: TRBJ2-4; clone size: NA; D gene: NA; CDR3 DNA: TGCAGTGTTTCTAGTATTGTGACCAAAAACATTCAGTACTTC; CDR3 protein: CSVSSIVTKNIQYF
V gene: TRBV5-1; J gene: TRBJ2-5; clone size: NA; D gene: TRBD2; CDR3 DNA: TGCGCCAGCTCCCGACTAGCGGGGGGAACTCAAGAGACCCAGTACTTC; CDR3 protein: CASSRLAGGTQETQYF
V gene: TRBV3-1; J gene: TRBJ2-3; clone size: few; D gene: TRBD1; CDR3 DNA: TGTGCCAGCAGCCAGTACAGGGGCGGAGTTGCAGATACGCAGTATTTT; CDR3 protein: CASSQYRGGVADTQYF
V gene: TRBV5-1; J gene: TRBJ2-5; clone size: NA; D gene: NA; CDR3 DNA: TGCGCCAGCAGCCCCGTGACACAGGGACCCGAGACCCAGTACTTC; CDR3 protein: CASSPVTQGPETQYF
V gene: TRBV11-2; J gene: TRBJ2-3; clone size: NA; D gene: NA; CDR3 DNA: TGTGCCGGCAGCTTCTTTTCGGGGACTAGCACAGATACGCAGTATTTT; CDR3 protein: CAGSFFSGTSTDTQYF
V gene: TRBV7-9; J gene: TRBJ2-7; clone size: NA; D gene: NA; CDR3 DNA: TGTGCCAGCAGCTTCCGGGACCCTATGGGCGAGCAGTACTTC; CDR3 protein: CASSFRDPMGEQYF